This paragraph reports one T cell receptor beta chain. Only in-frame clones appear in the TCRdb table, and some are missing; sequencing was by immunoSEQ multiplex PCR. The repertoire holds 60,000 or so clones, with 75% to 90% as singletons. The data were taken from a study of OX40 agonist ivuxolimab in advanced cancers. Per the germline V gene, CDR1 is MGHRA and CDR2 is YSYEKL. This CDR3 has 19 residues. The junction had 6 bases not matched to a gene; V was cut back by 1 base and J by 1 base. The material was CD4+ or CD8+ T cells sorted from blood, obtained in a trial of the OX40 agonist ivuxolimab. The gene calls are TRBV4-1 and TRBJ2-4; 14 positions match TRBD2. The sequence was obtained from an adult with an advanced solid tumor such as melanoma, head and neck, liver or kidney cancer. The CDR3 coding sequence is TGCGCCAGCAGCCAAGGACTAGCGGGGGGGCCTCGCGCCAAAAACATTCAGTACTTC. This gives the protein CASSQGLAGGPRAKNIQYF.